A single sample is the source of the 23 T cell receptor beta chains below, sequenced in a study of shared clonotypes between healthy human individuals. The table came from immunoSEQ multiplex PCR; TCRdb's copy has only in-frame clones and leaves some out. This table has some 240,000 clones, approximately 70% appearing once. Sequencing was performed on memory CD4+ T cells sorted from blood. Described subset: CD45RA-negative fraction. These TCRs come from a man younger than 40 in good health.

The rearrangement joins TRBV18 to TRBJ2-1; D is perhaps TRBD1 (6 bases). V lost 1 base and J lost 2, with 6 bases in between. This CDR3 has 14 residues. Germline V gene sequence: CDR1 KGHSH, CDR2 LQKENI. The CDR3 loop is CASSPQGAYNEQFF. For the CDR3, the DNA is TGTGCCAGCTCACCACAGGGGGCCTACAATGAGCAGTTCTTC.

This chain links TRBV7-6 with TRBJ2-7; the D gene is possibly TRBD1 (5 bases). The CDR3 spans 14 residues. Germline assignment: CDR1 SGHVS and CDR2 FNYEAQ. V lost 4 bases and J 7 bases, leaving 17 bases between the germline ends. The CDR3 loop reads CASSYSPGAWEQYF. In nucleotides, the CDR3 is TGTGCCAGCAGCTATAGTCCTGGGGCCTGGGAGCAGTACTTC.

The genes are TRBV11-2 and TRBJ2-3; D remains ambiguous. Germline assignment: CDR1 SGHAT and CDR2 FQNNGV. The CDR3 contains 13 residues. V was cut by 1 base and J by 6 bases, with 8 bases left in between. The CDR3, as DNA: TGTGCCAGCAGCTTAGTGTCCGGTGATACGCAGTATTTT. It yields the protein CASSLVSGDTQYF.

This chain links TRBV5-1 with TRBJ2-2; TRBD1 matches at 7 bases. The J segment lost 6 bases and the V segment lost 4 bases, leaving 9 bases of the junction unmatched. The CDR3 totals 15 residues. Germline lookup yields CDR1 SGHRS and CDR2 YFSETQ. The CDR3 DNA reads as TGCGCCAGCAGCACGGGACAGTTGGGGGCCGGGGAGCTGTTTTTT. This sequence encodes CASSTGQLGAGELFF.

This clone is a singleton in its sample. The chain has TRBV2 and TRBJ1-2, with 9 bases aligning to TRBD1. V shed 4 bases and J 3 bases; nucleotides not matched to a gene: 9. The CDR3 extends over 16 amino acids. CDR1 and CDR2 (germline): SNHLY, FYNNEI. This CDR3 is CASSGQGVPSDYGYTF. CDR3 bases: TGTGCCAGCAGTGGACAGGGGGTACCCTCCGACTATGGCTACACCTTC.

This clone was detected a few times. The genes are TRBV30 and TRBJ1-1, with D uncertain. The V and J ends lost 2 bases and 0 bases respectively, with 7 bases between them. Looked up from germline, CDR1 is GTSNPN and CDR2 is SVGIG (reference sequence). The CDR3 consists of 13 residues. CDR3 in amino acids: CAWSFDMNTEAFF. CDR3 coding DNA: TGTGCCTGGAGTTTCGATATGAACACTGAAGCTTTCTTT.

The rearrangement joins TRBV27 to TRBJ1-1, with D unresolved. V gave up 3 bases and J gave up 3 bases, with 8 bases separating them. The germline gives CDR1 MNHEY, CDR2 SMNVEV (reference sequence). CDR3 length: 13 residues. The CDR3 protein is CASSLRFYTEAFF. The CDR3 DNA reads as TGTGCCAGCAGTTTGAGGTTCTACACTGAAGCTTTCTTT.

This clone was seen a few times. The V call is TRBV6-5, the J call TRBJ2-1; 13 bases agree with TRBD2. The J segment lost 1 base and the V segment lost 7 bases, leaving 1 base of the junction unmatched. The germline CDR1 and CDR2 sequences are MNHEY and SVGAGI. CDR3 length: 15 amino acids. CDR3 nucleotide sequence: TGTGCCAGCAAGGGACTAGCGGGATCCTACAATGAGCAGTTCTTC. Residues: CASKGLAGSYNEQFF.

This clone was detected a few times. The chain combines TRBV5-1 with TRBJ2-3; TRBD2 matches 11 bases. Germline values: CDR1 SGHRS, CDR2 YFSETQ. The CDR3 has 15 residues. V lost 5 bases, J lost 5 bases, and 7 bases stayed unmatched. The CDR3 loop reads CASRELAGAGDTQYF. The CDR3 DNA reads TGCGCCAGCAGGGAACTAGCGGGAGCGGGAGATACGCAGTATTTT.

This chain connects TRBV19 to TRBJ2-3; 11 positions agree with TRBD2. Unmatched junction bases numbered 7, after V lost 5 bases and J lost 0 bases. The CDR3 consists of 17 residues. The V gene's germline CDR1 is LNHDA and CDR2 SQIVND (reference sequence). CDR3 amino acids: CASSSRLAGTSTDTQYF. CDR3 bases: TGTGCCAGTAGTTCCCGACTAGCGGGGACTAGCACAGATACGCAGTATTTT.

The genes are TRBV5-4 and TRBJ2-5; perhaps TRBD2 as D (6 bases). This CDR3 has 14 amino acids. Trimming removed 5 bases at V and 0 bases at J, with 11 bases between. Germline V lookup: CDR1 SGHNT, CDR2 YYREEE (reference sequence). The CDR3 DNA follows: TGTGCCAGCAGGAGCGCTAGCGACCAAGAGACCCAGTACTTC. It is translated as CASRSASDQETQYF.

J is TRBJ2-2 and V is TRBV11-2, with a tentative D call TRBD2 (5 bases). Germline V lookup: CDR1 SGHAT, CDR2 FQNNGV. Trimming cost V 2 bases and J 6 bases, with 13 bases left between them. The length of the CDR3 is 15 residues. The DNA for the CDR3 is TGTGCCAGCAGCTTATTGAGGGCCCGTCCCGGGGAGCTGTTTTTT. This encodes CASSLLRARPGELFF.

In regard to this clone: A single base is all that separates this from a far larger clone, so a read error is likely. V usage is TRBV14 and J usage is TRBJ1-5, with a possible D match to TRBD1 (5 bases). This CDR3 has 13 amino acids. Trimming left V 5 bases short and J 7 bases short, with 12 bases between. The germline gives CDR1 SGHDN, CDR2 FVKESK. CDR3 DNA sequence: TGTGCCAGCAGCGATTCAGGGTTGCAGCCCCAGCATTTT. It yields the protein CASSDSGLQPQHF.

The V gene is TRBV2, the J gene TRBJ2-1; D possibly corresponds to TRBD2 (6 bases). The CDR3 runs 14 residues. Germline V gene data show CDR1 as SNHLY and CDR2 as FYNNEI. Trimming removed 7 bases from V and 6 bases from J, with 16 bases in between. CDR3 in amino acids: CASNPGGSINEQFF. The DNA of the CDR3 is TGTGCCAGCAACCCTGGAGGGAGTATCAATGAGCAGTTCTTC.

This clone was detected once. The CDR3, as DNA: TGCGCCAGCAGCTTGGAGTGGCGAGCCCCGCAGTTCTTC. This encodes CASSLEWRAPQFF. The V gene is TRBV5-1, the J gene TRBJ2-1; D ambiguous. V was pared by 0 bases and J by 12 bases, with 13 bases between. The CDR3 length is 13 residues. Germline CDR1 and CDR2: SGHRS and YFSETQ. Looking up the rest from reference TRBV5-1 and TRBJ2-1 gives the full variable domain: KAGVTQTPRYLIKTRGQQVTLSCSPISGHRSVSWYQQTPGQGLQFLFEYFSETQRNKGNFPGRFSGRQFSNSRSEMNVSTLELGDSALYLCASSLEWRAPQFFGPGTRLTVL.

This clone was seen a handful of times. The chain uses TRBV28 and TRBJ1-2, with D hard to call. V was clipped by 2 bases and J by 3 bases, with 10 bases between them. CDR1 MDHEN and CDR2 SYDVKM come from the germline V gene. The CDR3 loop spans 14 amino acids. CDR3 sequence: CASSLVSGYYGYTF. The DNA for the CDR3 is TGTGCCAGCAGTTTAGTATCGGGCTACTATGGCTACACCTTC.

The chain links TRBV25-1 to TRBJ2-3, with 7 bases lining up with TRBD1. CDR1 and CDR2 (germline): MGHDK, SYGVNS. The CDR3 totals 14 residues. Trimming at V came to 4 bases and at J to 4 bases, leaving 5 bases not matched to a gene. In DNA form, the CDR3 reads TGTGCCAGCAGTGGGATGGACAGGTCAGATACGCAGTATTTT. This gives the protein CASSGMDRSDTQYF.

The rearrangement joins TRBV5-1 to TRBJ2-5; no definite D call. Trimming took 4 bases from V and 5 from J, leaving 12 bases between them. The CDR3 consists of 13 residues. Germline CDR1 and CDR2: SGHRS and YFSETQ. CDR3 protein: CASSVSGPETQYF. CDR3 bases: TGCGCCAGCAGCGTGTCAGGACCCGAGACCCAGTACTTC.

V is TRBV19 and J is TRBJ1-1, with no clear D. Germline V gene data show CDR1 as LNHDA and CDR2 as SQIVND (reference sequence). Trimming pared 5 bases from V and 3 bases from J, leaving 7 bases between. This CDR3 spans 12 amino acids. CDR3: CASSLMDTEAFF. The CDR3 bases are TGTGCCAGTAGTCTTATGGACACTGAAGCTTTCTTT.

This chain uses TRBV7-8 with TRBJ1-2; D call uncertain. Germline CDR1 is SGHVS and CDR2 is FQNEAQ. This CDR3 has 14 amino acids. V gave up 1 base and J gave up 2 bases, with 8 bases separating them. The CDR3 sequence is CASSLDSRNYGYTF. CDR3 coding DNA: TGTGCCAGCAGCTTAGACAGCAGAAACTATGGCTACACCTTC. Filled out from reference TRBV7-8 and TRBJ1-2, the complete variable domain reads GAGVSQSPRYKVAKRGQDVALRCDPISGHVSLFWYQQALGQGPEFLTYFQNEAQLDKSGLPSDRFFAERPEGSVSTLKIQRTQQEDSAVYLCASSLDSRNYGYTFGSGTRLTVV.

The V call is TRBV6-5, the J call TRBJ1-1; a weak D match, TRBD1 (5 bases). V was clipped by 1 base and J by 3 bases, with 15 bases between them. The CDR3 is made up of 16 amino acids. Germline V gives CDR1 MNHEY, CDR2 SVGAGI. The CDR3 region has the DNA TGTGCCAGCAGTTACTTTGTTGGGCCGGGGGACACTGAAGCTTTCTTT. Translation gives CASSYFVGPGDTEAFF.

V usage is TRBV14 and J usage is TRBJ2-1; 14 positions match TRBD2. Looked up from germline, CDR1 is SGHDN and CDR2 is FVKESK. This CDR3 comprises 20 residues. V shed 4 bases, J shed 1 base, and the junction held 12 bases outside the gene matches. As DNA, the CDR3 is TGTGCCAGCAGCCGAAATTTGGGGACTAGCGGGAGAGTGTCCTACAATGAGCAGTTCTTC. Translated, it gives CASSRNLGTSGRVSYNEQFF.

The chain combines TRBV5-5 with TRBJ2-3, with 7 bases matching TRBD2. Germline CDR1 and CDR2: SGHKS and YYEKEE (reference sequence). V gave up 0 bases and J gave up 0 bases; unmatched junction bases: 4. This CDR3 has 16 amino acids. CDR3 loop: CASSLGEGGSTDTQYF. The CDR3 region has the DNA TGTGCCAGCAGCTTGGGGGAGGGAGGGAGCACAGATACGCAGTATTTT.